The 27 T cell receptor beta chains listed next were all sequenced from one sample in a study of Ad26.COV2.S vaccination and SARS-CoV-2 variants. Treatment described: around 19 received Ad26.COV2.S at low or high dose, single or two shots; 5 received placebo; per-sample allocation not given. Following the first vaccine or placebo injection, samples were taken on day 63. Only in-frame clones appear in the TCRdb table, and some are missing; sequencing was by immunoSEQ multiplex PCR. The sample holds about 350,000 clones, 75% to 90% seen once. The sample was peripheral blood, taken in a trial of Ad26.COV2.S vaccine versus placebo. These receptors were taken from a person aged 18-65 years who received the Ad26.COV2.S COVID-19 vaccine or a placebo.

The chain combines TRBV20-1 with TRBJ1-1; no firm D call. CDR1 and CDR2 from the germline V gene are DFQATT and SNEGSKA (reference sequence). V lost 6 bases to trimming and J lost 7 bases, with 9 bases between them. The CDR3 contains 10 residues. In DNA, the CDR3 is TGCAGTGCCGATACGGGTGAAGCTTTCTTT. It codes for CSADTGEAFF.

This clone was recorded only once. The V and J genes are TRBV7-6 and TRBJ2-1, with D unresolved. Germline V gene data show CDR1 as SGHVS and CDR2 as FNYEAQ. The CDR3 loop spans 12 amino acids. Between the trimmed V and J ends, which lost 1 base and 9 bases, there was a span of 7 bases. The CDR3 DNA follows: TGTGCCAGCAGCTTAGGTTGGAGTGAGCAGTTCTTC. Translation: CASSLGWSEQFF.

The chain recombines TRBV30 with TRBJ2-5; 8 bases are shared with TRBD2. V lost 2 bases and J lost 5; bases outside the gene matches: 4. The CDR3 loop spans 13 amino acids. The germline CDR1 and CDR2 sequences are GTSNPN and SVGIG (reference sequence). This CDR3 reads CAWSRPGGETQYF. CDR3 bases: TGTGCCTGGAGTCGGCCGGGAGGGGAGACCCAGTACTTC.

The CDR3 spells CASRYGTSGFQETQYF. The CDR3 DNA reads as TGTGCCAGCAGATATGGGACTAGCGGCTTCCAAGAGACCCAGTACTTC. The chain carries TRBV2 and TRBJ2-5; 11 bases line up with TRBD2. V was pared by 6 bases and J by 1 base, with 7 bases of the junction left unmatched. Germline CDR1 is SNHLY and CDR2 is FYNNEI. This CDR3 is built from 16 residues. The whole variable domain, filled in from reference TRBV2 and TRBJ2-5, reads EPEVTQTPSHQVTQMGQEVILRCVPISNHLYFYWYRQILGQKVEFLVSFYNNEISEKSEIFDDQFSVERPDGSNFTLKIRSTKLEDSAMYFCASRYGTSGFQETQYFGPGTRLLVL.

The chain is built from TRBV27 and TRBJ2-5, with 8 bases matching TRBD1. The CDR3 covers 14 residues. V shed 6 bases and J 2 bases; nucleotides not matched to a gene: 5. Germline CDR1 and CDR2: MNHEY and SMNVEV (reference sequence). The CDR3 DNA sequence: TGTGCCAGCAGAACCACAGGGGGGCAAGAGACCCAGTACTTC. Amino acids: CASRTTGGQETQYF.

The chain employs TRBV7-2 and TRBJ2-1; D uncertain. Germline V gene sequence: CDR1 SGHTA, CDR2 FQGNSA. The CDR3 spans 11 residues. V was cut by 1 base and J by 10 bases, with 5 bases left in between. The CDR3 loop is CASSLVVEQFF. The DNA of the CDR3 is TGTGCCAGCAGCTTAGTTGTGGAGCAGTTCTTC.

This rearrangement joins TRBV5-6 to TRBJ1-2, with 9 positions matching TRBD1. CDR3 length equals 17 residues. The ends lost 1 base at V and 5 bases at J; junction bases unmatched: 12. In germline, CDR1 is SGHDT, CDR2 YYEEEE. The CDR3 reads CASSLTGGQGKGYGYTF. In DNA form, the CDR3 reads TGTGCCAGCAGCTTGACAGGGGGACAGGGAAAAGGGTATGGCTACACCTTC.

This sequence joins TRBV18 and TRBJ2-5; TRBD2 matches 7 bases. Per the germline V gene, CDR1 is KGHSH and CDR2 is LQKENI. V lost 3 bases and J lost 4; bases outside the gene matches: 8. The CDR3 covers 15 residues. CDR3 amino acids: CASSPPLAPTETQYF. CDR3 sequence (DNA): TGTGCCAGCTCACCCCCACTAGCGCCCACAGAGACCCAGTACTTC. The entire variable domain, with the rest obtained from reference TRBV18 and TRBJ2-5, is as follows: NAGVMQNPRHLVRRRGQEARLRCSPMKGHSHVYWYRQLPEEGLKFMVYLQKENIIDESGMPKERFSAEFPKEGPSILRIQQVVRGDSAAYFCASSPPLAPTETQYFGPGTRLLVL.

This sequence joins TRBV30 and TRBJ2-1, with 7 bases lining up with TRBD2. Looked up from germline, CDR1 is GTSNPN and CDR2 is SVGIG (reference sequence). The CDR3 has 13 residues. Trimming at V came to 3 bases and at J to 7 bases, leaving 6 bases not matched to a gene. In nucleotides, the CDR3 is TGTGCCTGGAGGGGGGAGGGACCGAATGAGCAGTTCTTC. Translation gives CAWRGEGPNEQFF.

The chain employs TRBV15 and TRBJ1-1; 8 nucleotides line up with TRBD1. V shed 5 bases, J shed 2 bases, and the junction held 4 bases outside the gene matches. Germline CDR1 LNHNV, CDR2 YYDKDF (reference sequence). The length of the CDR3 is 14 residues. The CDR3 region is CATSYDRGNTEAFF. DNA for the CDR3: TGTGCCACCAGCTATGACAGGGGTAACACTGAAGCTTTCTTT. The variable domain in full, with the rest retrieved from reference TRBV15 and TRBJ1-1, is DAMVIQNPRYQVTQFGKPVTLSCSQTLNHNVMYWYQQKSSQAPKLLFHYYDKDFNNEADTPDNFQSRRPNTSFCFLDIRSPGLGDTAMYLCATSYDRGNTEAFFGQGTRLTVV.

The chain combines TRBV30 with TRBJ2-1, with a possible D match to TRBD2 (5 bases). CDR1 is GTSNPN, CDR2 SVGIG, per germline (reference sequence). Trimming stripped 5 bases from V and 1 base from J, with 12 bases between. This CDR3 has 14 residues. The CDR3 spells CAWEQRNSYNEQFF. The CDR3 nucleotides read TGTGCCTGGGAACAGCGGAATTCCTACAATGAGCAGTTCTTC.

The CDR3 DNA reads TGTGCCAGCAGCCAAGATTGGTCTAGCGGGGGGCCCAAAGAGACCCAGTACTTC. It codes for CASSQDWSSGGPKETQYF. The chain employs TRBV3-1 (or the pseudogene TRBV3-2) and TRBJ2-5; 11 nucleotides line up with TRBD2. The CDR3 runs to 18 residues. The J segment lost 3 bases and the V segment lost 0 bases, leaving 9 bases of the junction unmatched. Germline V gives CDR1 LGHDT, CDR2 YNNKEL (reference sequence).

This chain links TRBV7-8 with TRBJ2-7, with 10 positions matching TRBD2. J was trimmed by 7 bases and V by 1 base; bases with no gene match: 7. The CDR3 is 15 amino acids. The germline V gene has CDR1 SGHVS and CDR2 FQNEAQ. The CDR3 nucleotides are TGTGCCAGCAGCTTAGGGGCTAGCGGGAGCGGAGAGCAGTACTTC. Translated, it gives CASSLGASGSGEQYF.

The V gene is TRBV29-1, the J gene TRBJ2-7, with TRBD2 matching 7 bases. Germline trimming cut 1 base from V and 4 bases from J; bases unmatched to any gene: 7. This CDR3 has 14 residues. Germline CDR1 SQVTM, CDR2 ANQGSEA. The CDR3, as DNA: TGCAGCGTTGAAGTGCTAGCGGAGACGTACGAGCAGTACTTC. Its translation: CSVEVLAETYEQYF.

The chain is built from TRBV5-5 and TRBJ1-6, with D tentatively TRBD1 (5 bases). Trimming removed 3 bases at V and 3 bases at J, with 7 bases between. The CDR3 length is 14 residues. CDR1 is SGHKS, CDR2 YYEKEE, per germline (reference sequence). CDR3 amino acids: CASSWDLYNSPLHF. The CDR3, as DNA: TGTGCCAGCAGCTGGGACCTCTATAATTCACCCCTCCACTTT. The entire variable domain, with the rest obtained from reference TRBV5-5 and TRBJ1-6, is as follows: DAGVTQSPTHLIKTRGQQVTLRCSPISGHKSVSWYQQVLGQGPQFIFQYYEKEERGRGNFPDRFSARQFPNYSSELNVNALLLGDSALYLCASSWDLYNSPLHFGNGTRLTVT.

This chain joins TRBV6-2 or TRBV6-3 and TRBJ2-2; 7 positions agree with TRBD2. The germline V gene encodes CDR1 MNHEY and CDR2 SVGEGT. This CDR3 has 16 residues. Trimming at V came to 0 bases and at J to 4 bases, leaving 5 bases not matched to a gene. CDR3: CASSYSASGLTGELFF. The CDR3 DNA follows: TGTGCCAGCAGTTACTCGGCTAGCGGACTCACCGGGGAGCTGTTTTTT.

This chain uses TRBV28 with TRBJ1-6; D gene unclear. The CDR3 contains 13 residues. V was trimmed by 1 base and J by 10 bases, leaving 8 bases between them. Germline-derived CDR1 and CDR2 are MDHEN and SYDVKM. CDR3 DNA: TGTGCCAGCAGTTTATCAAGTAAATCACCCCTCCACTTT. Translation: CASSLSSKSPLHF.

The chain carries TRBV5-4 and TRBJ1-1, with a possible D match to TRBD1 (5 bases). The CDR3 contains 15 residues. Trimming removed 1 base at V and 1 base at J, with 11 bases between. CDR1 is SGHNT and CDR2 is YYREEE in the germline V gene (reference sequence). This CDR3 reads CASSLSGASNTEAFF. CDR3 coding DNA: TGTGCCAGCAGCTTGAGTGGGGCCTCGAACACTGAAGCTTTCTTT.

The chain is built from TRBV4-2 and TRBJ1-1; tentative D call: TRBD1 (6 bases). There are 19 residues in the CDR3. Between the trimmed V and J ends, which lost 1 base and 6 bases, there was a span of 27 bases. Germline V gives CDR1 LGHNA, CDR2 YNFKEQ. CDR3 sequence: CASSQVFLQGKSLGAEAFF. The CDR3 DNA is TGTGCCAGCAGCCAAGTATTCCTACAGGGTAAGTCTTTGGGCGCTGAAGCTTTCTTT.

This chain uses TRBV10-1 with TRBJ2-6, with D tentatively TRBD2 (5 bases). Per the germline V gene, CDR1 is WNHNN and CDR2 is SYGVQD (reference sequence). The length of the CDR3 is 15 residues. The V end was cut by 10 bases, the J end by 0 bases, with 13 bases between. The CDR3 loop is CAIDSGSSGANVLTF. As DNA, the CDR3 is TGCGCCATCGACTCGGGGAGCTCTGGGGCCAACGTCCTGACTTTC.

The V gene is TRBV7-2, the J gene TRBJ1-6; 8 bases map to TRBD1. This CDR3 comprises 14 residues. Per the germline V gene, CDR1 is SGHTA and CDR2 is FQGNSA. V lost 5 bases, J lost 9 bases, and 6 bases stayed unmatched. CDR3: CASSQDRVASPLHF. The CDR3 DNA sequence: TGTGCCAGCAGCCAGGACAGGGTTGCTTCACCCCTCCACTTT.

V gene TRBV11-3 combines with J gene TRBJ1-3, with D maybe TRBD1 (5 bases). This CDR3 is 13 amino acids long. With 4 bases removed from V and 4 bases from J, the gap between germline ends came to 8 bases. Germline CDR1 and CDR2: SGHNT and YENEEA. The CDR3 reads CASSWGAGNTIYF. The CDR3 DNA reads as TGTGCCAGCAGCTGGGGCGCGGGAAACACCATATATTTT.

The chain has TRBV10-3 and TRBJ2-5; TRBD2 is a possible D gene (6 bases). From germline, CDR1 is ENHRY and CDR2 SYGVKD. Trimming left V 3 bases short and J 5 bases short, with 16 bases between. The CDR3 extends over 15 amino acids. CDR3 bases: TGTGCCATCAGTGATCAGGCGGGGATTGATGAGACCCAGTACTTC. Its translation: CAISDQAGIDETQYF.

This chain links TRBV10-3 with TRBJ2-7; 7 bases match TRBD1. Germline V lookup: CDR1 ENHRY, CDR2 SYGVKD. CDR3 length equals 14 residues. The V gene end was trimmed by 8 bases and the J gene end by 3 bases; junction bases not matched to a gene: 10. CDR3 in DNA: TGTGCCATCCAGGCACAGGGGACACTCTACGAGCAGTACTTC. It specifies CAIQAQGTLYEQYF.

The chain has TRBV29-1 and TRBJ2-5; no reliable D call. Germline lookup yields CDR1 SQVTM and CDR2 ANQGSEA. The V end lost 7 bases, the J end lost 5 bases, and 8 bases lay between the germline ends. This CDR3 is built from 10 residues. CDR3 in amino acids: CSAEEETQYF. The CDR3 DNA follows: TGCAGCGCCGAAGAGGAGACCCAGTACTTC.

The chain's CDR3 is CASSPQDTFRYGYTF. CDR3 bases: TGTGCCAGCTCACCTCAGGACACTTTTCGGTATGGCTACACCTTC. The V gene is TRBV18, the J gene TRBJ1-2, with D possibly TRBD1 on 5 matching bases. Germline V gene data show CDR1 as KGHSH and CDR2 as LQKENI. The CDR3 covers 15 residues. V lost 3 bases and J lost 5, with 16 bases in between.

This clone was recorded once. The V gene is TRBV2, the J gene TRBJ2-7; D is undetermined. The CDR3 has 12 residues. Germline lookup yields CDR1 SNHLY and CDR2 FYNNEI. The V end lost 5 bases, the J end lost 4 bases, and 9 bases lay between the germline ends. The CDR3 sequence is CASSFSQYEQYF. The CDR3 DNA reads TGTGCCAGCAGTTTTAGTCAATACGAGCAGTACTTC. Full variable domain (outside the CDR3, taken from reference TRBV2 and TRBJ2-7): EPEVTQTPSHQVTQMGQEVILRCVPISNHLYFYWYRQILGQKVEFLVSFYNNEISEKSEIFDDQFSVERPDGSNFTLKIRSTKLEDSAMYFCASSFSQYEQYFGPGTRLTVT.